The clone carrying this T cell receptor (beta chain) qualifies as medium-sized. This record comes from a study of control samples from healthy donors and cancer patients. This CDR3 has 14 residues. Germline V gene sequence: CDR1 MNHEY, CDR2 SMNVEV (reference sequence). The V segment lost 6 bases and the J segment 3 bases; nucleotides outside the gene matches: 7. Assay: immunoSEQ multiplex PCR; the TCRdb copy retains only in-frame clones and omits some. The data show approximately 150,000 clones, with 80% to 95% seen just once and 0.65% to 0.75% held by the top ten. V usage is TRBV27 and J usage is TRBJ2-7; the match to TRBD2 covers 8 bases. This TCR was recovered from a woman aged 30 to 39 in good health. Input material: blood. CDR3 nucleotide sequence: TGTGCCAGCAGGGGACTAGTGGAAGGCTACGAGCAGTACTTC. It codes for CASRGLVEGYEQYF.